The 6 T cell receptor beta chains in this list originate from one sample, sequenced in a study of breast tumors, draining lymph nodes, adjacent tissues. Axillary draining lymph nodes of breast cancer patients supplied the node samples. In TCRdb, the multiplex PCR reads were re-called with MiXCR into one record per CDR3 protein. This sample yields about 94,000 distinct CDR3 sequences, of which approximately 28% are seen a single time; 7.5% to 10% belongs to the top ten. Sequenced material: axillary lymph node tissue. Receptors originate from a female donor with breast cancer. Some clones in this sample may be carry-over from other donors' samples.

This clonotype was seen ten or more times. This chain connects TRBV7-2 to TRBJ2-5; D perhaps matches TRBD2 (6 bases). In germline, CDR1 is SGHTA, CDR2 FQGNSA. This CDR3 has 15 residues. V was clipped by 1 base and J by 2 bases, with 11 bases between them. This CDR3 reads CASSLGGGVQETQYF. As DNA, the CDR3 is TGTGCCAGCAGCTTAGGCGGAGGGGTACAAGAGACCCAGTACTTC.

V usage is TRBV9 and J usage is TRBJ1-5; D gene ambiguous. In germline, CDR1 is SGDLS, CDR2 YYNGEE. The CDR3 covers 13 residues. The V end was cut by 5 bases, the J end by 2 bases, with 8 bases between. This chain's CDR3 is CASRRGGNQPQHF. As DNA, the CDR3 is TGTGCCAGCAGGCGGGGAGGCAATCAGCCCCAGCATTTT.

This clonotype was seen ten or more times. CDR3 bases: TGTGCCAGCAGCGCAGGCCTCGCAGGGGGTGGCACAGATACGCAGTATTTT. It is translated as CASSAGLAGGGTDTQYF. The chain couples TRBV9 to TRBJ2-3, with 7 bases that match TRBD1. J lost 1 base, V lost 3 bases, and 11 bases had no gene match. The CDR3 runs to 17 residues. Germline values: CDR1 SGDLS, CDR2 YYNGEE.

There are many counts of this clonotype. This sequence joins TRBV6-1 and TRBJ2-2, with TRBD1 matching 8 bases. The germline V gene has CDR1 MNHNS and CDR2 SASEGT. Losses at the gene ends were 6 bases for V and 4 bases for J; bases not matched to a gene: 4. The CDR3 loop spans 14 amino acids. The CDR3 region is CASRPTGGTGELFF. In nucleotides, the CDR3 is TGTGCCAGCAGACCTACAGGGGGCACCGGGGAGCTGTTTTTT.

In its sample, this clonotype was seen many times. This sequence joins TRBV19 and TRBJ1-2; perhaps TRBD1 as D (5 bases). From germline, CDR1 is LNHDA and CDR2 SQIVND (reference sequence). The CDR3 runs to 14 residues. Trimming shortened V by 5 bases and J by 4 bases, and 14 bases separated the two germline ends. The CDR3 spells CASSFTRQTYGYTF. The CDR3 region has the DNA TGTGCCAGTAGTTTTACAAGACAGACCTATGGCTACACCTTC.

This clonotype was seen many times. J is TRBJ2-1 and V is TRBV7-9; D assignment may be TRBD1 or TRBD2 (6 bases each). The CDR3 runs to 12 residues. Germline loops: CDR1 SEHNR, CDR2 FQNEAQ (reference sequence). Trimming pared 5 bases from V and 13 bases from J, leaving 15 bases between. In DNA form, the CDR3 reads TGTGCCAGCAGCCCCCGAGAGGGGGGACAGTTCTTC. This encodes CASSPREGGQFF.